One and the same sample provided the 14 T cell receptor beta chains below, sequenced in a study of blood T cell repertoires in COVID-19. The repertoire was sequenced with immunoSEQ multiplex PCR; TCRdb's copy has only in-frame clones and lacks some. The repertoire holds tens of thousands of clones, about 90% seen once, with less than 6.5% in the top ten. The sample was peripheral blood. Every receptor here comes from a man older than 75 in a cohort sampled during active COVID-19.

This clone was seen only once. The rearrangement uses TRBV19 and TRBJ1-4, with D maybe TRBD1 (5 bases). This CDR3 is built from 16 residues. Deletions cut 5 bases from V and 0 bases from J, with 13 bases between. Germline CDR1 is LNHDA and CDR2 is SQIVND (reference sequence). CDR3 sequence reads: CASSSEKTATNEKLFF. The CDR3 coding sequence is TGTGCCAGTAGTTCCGAAAAGACAGCAACTAATGAAAAACTGTTTTTT.

The chain uses TRBV11-2 and TRBJ1-4; D not certain. CDR1 and CDR2 (germline): SGHAT, FQNNGV. The CDR3 extends over 13 amino acids. V lost 10 bases and J lost 5, with 14 bases in between. CDR3 sequence: CATSPGENEKLFF. The DNA for the CDR3 is TGTGCCACCTCTCCCGGGGAGAATGAAAAACTGTTTTTT. The complete variable domain, with remaining parts taken from reference TRBV11-2 and TRBJ1-4, reads EAGVAQSPRYKIIEKRQSVAFWCNPISGHATLYWYQQILGQGPKLLIQFQNNGVVDDSQLPKDRFSAERLKGVDSTLKIQPAKLEDSAVYLCATSPGENEKLFFGSGTQLSVL.

The rearrangement links TRBV19 to TRBJ2-2, with 9 bases aligning to TRBD1. The CDR3 is made up of 12 amino acids. CDR1 and CDR2 from the germline V gene are LNHDA and SQIVND (reference sequence). V lost 6 bases, J lost 11 bases, and 4 bases stayed unmatched. The CDR3 DNA follows: TGTGCCAGTAGCAACAGGGGGCAAGAGCTGTTTTTT. Protein sequence: CASSNRGQELFF.

CDR3 protein: CASSLAQSRPQYF. The DNA of the CDR3 is TGTGCCAGCAGCTTAGCACAGTCAAGGCCCCAGTACTTC. V is TRBV7-2 and J is TRBJ2-5; D is unclear. This CDR3 is 13 amino acids long. V was clipped by 0 bases and J by 9 bases, with 11 bases between them. From germline, CDR1 is SGHTA and CDR2 FQGNSA.

The rearrangement uses TRBV6-2 or TRBV6-3 and TRBJ2-7; possibly TRBD2 for D (6 bases). CDR3 length: 14 amino acids. V lost 0 bases and J 6 bases, leaving 12 bases between the germline ends. CDR1 is MNHEY and CDR2 is SVGEGT in the germline V gene. DNA for the CDR3: TGTGCCAGCAGTTACTCGACACGGCGGGGCGAGCAGTACTTC. This gives the protein CASSYSTRRGEQYF.

In DNA form, the CDR3 reads TGTGCCAGTAGTACACAGGTCGGCAATCAGCCCCAGCATTTT. Protein: CASSTQVGNQPQHF. The V gene is TRBV19, the J gene TRBJ1-5, with D perhaps matching TRBD1 (5 bases). Germline V lookup: CDR1 LNHDA, CDR2 SQIVND (reference sequence). The CDR3 consists of 14 residues. Trimming left V 4 bases short and J 2 bases short, with 9 bases between.

The chain employs TRBV30 and TRBJ1-1, with 7 bases lining up with TRBD1. The CDR3 covers 15 residues. Looked up from germline, CDR1 is GTSNPN and CDR2 is SVGIG (reference sequence). V trimming: 2 bases; J trimming: 1 base; junction bases outside the gene matches: 7. The CDR3: CAWSHLGQANTEAFF. CDR3 in DNA: TGTGCCTGGAGTCACCTCGGACAGGCGAACACTGAAGCTTTCTTT. The full variable domain, completed using reference TRBV30 and TRBJ1-1, is SQTIHQWPATLVQPVGSPLSLECTVEGTSNPNLYWYRQAAGRGLQLLFYSVGIGQISSEVPQNLSASRPQDRQFILSSKKLLLSDSGFYLCAWSHLGQANTEAFFGQGTRLTVV.

The chain links TRBV7-8 to TRBJ2-7; TRBD2 agrees at 16 bases. Germline loops: CDR1 SGHVS, CDR2 FQNEAQ. The CDR3 totals 17 residues. After removal of 3 bases from V and 4 bases from J, the junction contained 6 bases not matched to a gene. Written as DNA, the CDR3 is TGTGCCAGCAGCTTTCCGGGACTAGCGGGAGGGCCATACGAGCAGTACTTC. Amino acids: CASSFPGLAGGPYEQYF. The full variable domain, completed using reference TRBV7-8 and TRBJ2-7, is GAGVSQSPRYKVAKRGQDVALRCDPISGHVSLFWYQQALGQGPEFLTYFQNEAQLDKSGLPSDRFFAERPEGSVSTLKIQRTQQEDSAVYLCASSFPGLAGGPYEQYFGPGTRLTVT.

V usage is TRBV18 and J usage is TRBJ2-2, with D possibly TRBD2 on 6 matching bases. This CDR3 is built from 16 residues. From germline, CDR1 is KGHSH and CDR2 LQKENI. Trimming removed 3 bases at V and 2 bases at J, with 13 bases between. The CDR3 here is CASSPGGTLNTGELFF. The CDR3 DNA reads TGTGCCAGCTCACCGGGAGGAACCTTAAACACCGGGGAGCTGTTTTTT.

V usage is TRBV18 and J usage is TRBJ2-1; weak D call: TRBD2 (5 bases). The CDR3 is 13 residues long. The V and J ends lost 4 bases and 6 bases respectively, with 10 bases between them. Germline V CDR1 and CDR2: KGHSH, LQKENI. CDR3 nucleotides: TGTGCCAGCTCACGGGCCAGCGGCAATGAGCAGTTCTTC. Translation gives CASSRASGNEQFF.

J is TRBJ2-1 and V is TRBV10-2, with 10 bases matching TRBD2. CDR1 is WSHSY, CDR2 SAAADI, per germline. This CDR3 comprises 14 residues. The V gene end was trimmed by 2 bases and the J gene end by 9 bases; junction bases not matched to a gene: 4. The CDR3 here is CASSEMSGRGEQFF. Written as DNA, the CDR3 is TGCGCCAGCAGTGAGATGAGCGGGAGGGGTGAGCAGTTCTTC.

This chain connects TRBV10-2 to TRBJ1-2, with 8 bases fitting TRBD1. The CDR3 extends over 14 amino acids. Germline V gene data show CDR1 as WSHSY and CDR2 as SAAADI. Trimming took 3 bases from V and 5 from J; bases not matched to a gene: 5. CDR3 amino acids: CASSDGQGSYGYTF. As DNA, the CDR3 is TGCGCCAGCAGTGACGGACAGGGTAGTTATGGCTACACCTTC.

This clone was observed a single time. The V and J genes are TRBV3-1 (or the pseudogene TRBV3-2) and TRBJ1-2; 11 nucleotides line up with TRBD1. Germline V lookup: CDR1 LGHDT, CDR2 YNNKEL (reference sequence). The CDR3 length is 17 residues. The J segment lost 4 bases and the V segment lost 1 base, leaving 8 bases of the junction unmatched. CDR3 sequence reads: CASSQVGQGALSYGYTF. Here the CDR3 DNA reads TGTGCCAGCAGCCAAGTTGGACAGGGGGCGCTTAGCTATGGCTACACCTTC.

The rearrangement uses TRBV9 and TRBJ1-2, with TRBD1 identical over 7 bases. From germline, CDR1 is SGDLS and CDR2 YYNGEE. Trimming at V came to 4 bases and at J to 8 bases, leaving 14 bases not matched to a gene. The CDR3 has 15 amino acids. This CDR3 reads CASSPRQGASRGYTF. As DNA, the CDR3 is TGTGCCAGCAGCCCCCGACAGGGCGCATCCAGAGGCTACACCTTC.